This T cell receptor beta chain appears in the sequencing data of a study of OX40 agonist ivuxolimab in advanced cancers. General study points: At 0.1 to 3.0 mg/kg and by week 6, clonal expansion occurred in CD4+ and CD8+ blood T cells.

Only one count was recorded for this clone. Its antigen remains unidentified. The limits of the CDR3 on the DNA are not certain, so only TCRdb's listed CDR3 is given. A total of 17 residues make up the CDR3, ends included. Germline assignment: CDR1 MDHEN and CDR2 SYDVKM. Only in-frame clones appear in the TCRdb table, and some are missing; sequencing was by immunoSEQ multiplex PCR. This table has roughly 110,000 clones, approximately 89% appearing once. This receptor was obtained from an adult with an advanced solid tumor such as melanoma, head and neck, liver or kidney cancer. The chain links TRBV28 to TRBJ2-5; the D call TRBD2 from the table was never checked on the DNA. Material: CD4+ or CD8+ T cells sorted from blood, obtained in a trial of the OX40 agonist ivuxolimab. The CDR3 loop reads CASSTSTSGDPGETQYF.